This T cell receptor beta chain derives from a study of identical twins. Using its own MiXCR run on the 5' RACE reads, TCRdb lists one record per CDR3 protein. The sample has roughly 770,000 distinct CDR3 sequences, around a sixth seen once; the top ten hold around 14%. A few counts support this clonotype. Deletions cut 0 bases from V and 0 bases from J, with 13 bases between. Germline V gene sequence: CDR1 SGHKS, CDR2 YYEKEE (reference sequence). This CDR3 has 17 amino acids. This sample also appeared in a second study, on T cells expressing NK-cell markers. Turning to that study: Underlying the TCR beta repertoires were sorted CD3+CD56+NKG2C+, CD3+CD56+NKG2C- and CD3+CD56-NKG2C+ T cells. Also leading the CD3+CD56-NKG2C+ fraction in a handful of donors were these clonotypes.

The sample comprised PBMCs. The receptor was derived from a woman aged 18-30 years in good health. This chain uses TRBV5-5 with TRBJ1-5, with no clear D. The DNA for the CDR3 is TGTGCCAGCAGCTTGGGAGTAGAAACTTATAGCAATCAGCCCCAGCATTTT. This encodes CASSLGVETYSNQPQHF. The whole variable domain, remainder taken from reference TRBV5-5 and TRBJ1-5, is DAGVTQSPTHLIKTRGQQVTLRCSPISGHKSVSWYQQVLGQGPQFIFQYYEKEERGRGNFPDRFSARQFPNYSSELNVNALLLGDSALYLCASSLGVETYSNQPQHFGDGTRLSIL.